This entry lists 17 T cell receptor beta chains sequenced from one sample in a study of Ad26.COV2.S vaccination and SARS-CoV-2 variants. Treatment denoted: some 20 received Ad26.COV2.S at low or high dose, single or two shots; 5 received placebo; per-sample allocation not given. All samples were drawn on day 63, counting from the first vaccine or placebo injection. Only in-frame clones appear in the TCRdb table, and some are missing; sequencing was by immunoSEQ multiplex PCR. The sample includes some 290,000 clones, roughly 84% of them seen just once. Sequenced material: peripheral blood, taken in a trial of Ad26.COV2.S vaccine versus placebo. Source of these receptors: a person between 18 and 65 years old who received the Ad26.COV2.S COVID-19 vaccine or a placebo.

The chain combines TRBV7-9 with TRBJ1-1, with D hard to call. The CDR3 extends over 14 amino acids. Trimming shortened V by 8 bases and J by 1 base, and 14 bases separated the two germline ends. Per the germline V gene, CDR1 is SEHNR and CDR2 is FQNEAQ (reference sequence). In DNA, the CDR3 is TGTGCCAGCGCCTCGGAGAAACAGAACACTGAAGCTTTCTTT. It specifies CASASEKQNTEAFF.

The chain employs TRBV7-2 and TRBJ2-1; 7 bases map to TRBD1. The CDR3 spans 16 residues. Trimming removed 0 bases from V and 2 bases from J; junction bases left unmatched: 4. The V gene's germline CDR1 is SGHTA and CDR2 FQGNSA. Written as DNA, the CDR3 is TGTGCCAGCAGCTTAGCCGGGACAGTAGCCTACAATGAGCAGTTCTTC. As protein: CASSLAGTVAYNEQFF.

The chain couples TRBV6-4 to TRBJ2-1; TRBD2 agrees at 9 bases. This CDR3 comprises 15 residues. CDR1 MRHNA and CDR2 SNTAGT come from the germline V gene. The J segment lost 1 base and the V segment lost 8 bases, leaving 6 bases of the junction unmatched. DNA of the CDR3: TGTGCCAGCGGTCCCACTAGCGGGTCCTACAATGAGCAGTTCTTC. It codes for CASGPTSGSYNEQFF.

The chain combines TRBV28 with TRBJ1-4; TRBD1 matches 10 bases. V lost 11 bases and J lost 5; bases outside the gene matches: 8. CDR1 is MDHEN and CDR2 is SYDVKM in the germline V gene. This CDR3 has 14 amino acids. The CDR3 nucleotides read TGTGCCGCCGGGACAGGGGTCGAGAATGAAAAACTGTTTTTT. Its protein is CAAGTGVENEKLFF. Supplemented by reference TRBV28 and TRBJ1-4, the full variable domain reads DVKVTQSSRYLVKRTGEKVFLECVQDMDHENMFWYRQDPGLGLRLIYFSYDVKMKEKGDIPEGYSVSREKKERFSLILESASTNQTSMYLCAAGTGVENEKLFFGSGTQLSVL.

The chain links TRBV11-2 to TRBJ1-2; TRBD1 is a possible D gene (5 bases). The CDR3 loop spans 13 amino acids. V lost 3 bases, J lost 6 bases, and 11 bases lay in between. The V gene's germline CDR1 is SGHAT and CDR2 FQNNGV. CDR3 protein: CASSLAGSNGYTF. The DNA of the CDR3 is TGTGCCAGCAGCTTGGCAGGGTCAAATGGCTACACCTTC.

The rearrangement joins TRBV5-1 to TRBJ1-1; TRBD1 is a possible D gene (6 bases). The V gene lost 4 bases and the J gene lost 0 bases, with 16 bases spanning the gap. CDR3 size: 16 residues. CDR1 is SGHRS, CDR2 YFSETQ, per germline. In DNA, the CDR3 is TGCGCCAGCAGCCCGAGGACAGTTCGGATGAACACTGAAGCTTTCTTT. This codes for CASSPRTVRMNTEAFF. Full variable domain (missing parts from reference TRBV5-1 and TRBJ1-1): KAGVTQTPRYLIKTRGQQVTLSCSPISGHRSVSWYQQTPGQGLQFLFEYFSETQRNKGNFPGRFSGRQFSNSRSEMNVSTLELGDSALYLCASSPRTVRMNTEAFFGQGTRLTVV.

CDR3 sequence reads: CASRGPNSPLHF. Written as DNA, the CDR3 is TGTGCCTCACGGGGGCCAAATTCACCCCTCCACTTT. This sequence joins TRBV25-1 and TRBJ1-6; TRBD1 is a possible D gene (6 bases). Trimming took 11 bases from V and 7 from J, leaving 12 bases between them. The CDR3 has 12 amino acids. From germline, CDR1 is MGHDK and CDR2 SYGVNS.

The CDR3 bases are TGTGCCAGCACCGGCAGGGCGAATTCACCCCTCCACTTT. Amino acid sequence: CASTGRANSPLHF. The J gene is TRBJ1-6, the V gene TRBV12-3 or TRBV12-4; weak D call: TRBD1 (5 bases). The germline V and J ends were trimmed by 7 bases and 7 bases, with 11 bases remaining between them. This CDR3 is 13 amino acids long.

The gene calls are TRBV24-1 and TRBJ1-2; no firm D call. This CDR3 has 14 residues. CDR1 and CDR2 from the germline V gene are KGHDR and SFDVKD. Deletions cut 4 bases from V and 5 bases from J, with 13 bases between. The CDR3 protein is CATSDAQRSYGYTF. In nucleotides, the CDR3 is TGTGCCACCAGTGACGCCCAGAGATCTTATGGCTACACCTTC.

The J gene is TRBJ2-5, the V gene TRBV5-1; D gene ambiguous. This CDR3 has 13 amino acids. V shed 1 base and J shed 5 bases, with 9 bases lying between them. Germline CDR1 and CDR2: SGHRS and YFSETQ. The CDR3 DNA reads as TGCGCCAGCAGCTTGAACTCTAGGGAGACCCAGTACTTC. Protein product: CASSLNSRETQYF.

The chain couples TRBV19 to TRBJ1-5, with D maybe TRBD1 (5 bases). The V and J ends lost 2 bases and 7 bases respectively, with 12 bases between them. Germline V CDR1 and CDR2: LNHDA, SQIVND (reference sequence). The CDR3 covers 14 residues. CDR3 sequence: CASSIRGPEQPQHF. CDR3 bases: TGTGCCAGTAGTATAAGGGGTCCTGAACAGCCCCAGCATTTT.

This clone was counted a single time. The V gene is TRBV6-4, the J gene TRBJ2-2; perhaps TRBD1 as D (6 bases). V was shortened by 6 bases and J by 1 base, with 12 bases between the two germline ends. This CDR3 contains 15 residues. CDR1 and CDR2 (germline): MRHNA, SNTAGT. This CDR3 is CASRAGALNTGELFF. The DNA of the CDR3 is TGTGCCAGCAGAGCAGGGGCTCTGAACACCGGGGAGCTGTTTTTT.

This clone was seen ten or more times. The chain links TRBV6-2 or TRBV6-3 to TRBJ1-1, with D possibly matching TRBD1 (5 bases). The V end lost 0 bases, the J end lost 5 bases, and 13 bases lay between the germline ends. This CDR3 region has 15 residues. Per the germline V gene, CDR1 is MNHEY and CDR2 is SVGEGT. CDR3 in amino acids: CASSYSQSGATEAFF. The CDR3 DNA reads TGTGCCAGCAGTTACTCGCAGAGTGGGGCAACTGAAGCTTTCTTT.

The chain links TRBV30 to TRBJ2-6; 9 nucleotides match TRBD1. The CDR3 has 16 amino acids. V dropped 5 bases and J dropped 0; count of bases not matched to a gene: 5. From germline, CDR1 is GTSNPN and CDR2 SVGIG (reference sequence). Here the CDR3 reads CAWSTGGRSGANVLTF. As DNA, the CDR3 is TGTGCCTGGTCAACAGGGGGCCGCTCTGGGGCCAACGTCCTGACTTTC.

This chain links TRBV2 with TRBJ1-2, with 7 bases aligning to TRBD1. The CDR3 length is 16 residues. Looked up from germline, CDR1 is SNHLY and CDR2 is FYNNEI. V dropped 7 bases and J dropped 8; count of bases not matched to a gene: 19. The CDR3 reads CASTTGTRGPLGGYTF. CDR3 nucleotides: TGTGCCAGCACAACCGGGACAAGGGGGCCTCTTGGCGGCTACACCTTC.

With respect to this clone: Additional DNA sequences in this sample encode the identical CDR3. This CDR3 reads CASSYRWGTEAFF. The CDR3 bases are TGTGCCAGCAGTTACAGGTGGGGGACTGAAGCTTTCTTT. The V and J genes are TRBV12-3 or TRBV12-4 and TRBJ1-1, with D possibly being TRBD1 (5 bases). The V end was cut by 4 bases, the J end by 5 bases, with 11 bases between. The CDR3 has 13 residues.

The J gene is TRBJ2-5, the V gene TRBV5-1, with D possibly matching TRBD2 (6 bases). Germline CDR1 reads SGHRS; CDR2 reads YFSETQ. The CDR3 sequence is 16 residues long. The ends were cut back, 4 bases at V and 0 bases at J, with 16 bases in the middle. The CDR3 DNA is TGCGCCAGCAGCCTCACCGGGGGAGCGGACCAAGAGACCCAGTACTTC. This codes for CASSLTGGADQETQYF.